Described below is a single T cell receptor (beta chain) sequence and its context. Antigen unknown. The authors made TCR beta libraries by quantitative 5'-RACE with molecular barcodes. TCRdb redid the calling of the 5' RACE reads with MiXCR, one entry per CDR3 protein. The data show a few hundred thousand distinct CDR3 sequences, with roughly 13% seen just once and around 6.8% held by the top ten. The length of the CDR3 is 16 residues. Germline loops: CDR1 SGHTS, CDR2 YDEGEE. V gave up 5 bases and J gave up 6 bases; unmatched junction bases: 10. These data come from a study of CD8 T cells in ankylosing spondylitis. Findings and caveats of the study: Blood of patients with ankylosing spondylitis appeared to be characterized by a TCR beta motif of several highly homologous variants. Some of the motif variants had earlier been found in reactive arthritis patients' fluid and blood.

This clonotype was sampled from a male donor with ankylosing spondylitis. The V and J genes are TRBV5-8 and TRBJ1-5; TRBD1 matches 11 bases. The source material was blood, either unsorted or a sorted T cell fraction (not recorded which). CDR3 residues: CASRYGDRGISQPQHF. The CDR3 bases are TGTGCCAGCAGATATGGGGACAGGGGGATCAGTCAGCCCCAGCATTTT. Complete variable domain (other parts from reference TRBV5-8 and TRBJ1-5): EAGVTQSPTHLIKTRGQQATLRCSPISGHTSVYWYQQALGLGLQFLLWYDEGEERNRGNFPPRFSGRQFPNYSSELNVNALELEDSALYLCASRYGDRGISQPQHFGDGTRLSIL.